This TCR beta chain is from a study of blood T cell repertoires in COVID-19. Overall study: Both acute and convalescent COVID-19 samples were obtained from the United States, Italy and Spain. Sample material is recorded as cDNA or gDNA derived from T cells, B-cell-depleted T cells, or PBMCs.

Original methodology: Using reference gene primer amplification, nucleated cell counts were estimated. TCRdb's copy holds only in-frame clones and misses some; the assay was immunoSEQ multiplex PCR. That table supplies the V and J calls and clone size; D and trimming were determined from the DNA. The sample lists about 180,000 clones; about 87% were seen once. The Seattle patients, enrolled during active infection, were followed longitudinally. In germline, CDR1 is LGHDT, CDR2 YNNKEL (reference sequence). The trim removed 1 base at V and 5 bases at J, leaving 11 bases unmatched. The CDR3 runs to 16 residues.

The rearrangement links TRBV3-1 (or the pseudogene TRBV3-2) to TRBJ2-7; TRBD1 matches 7 bases. Specimen: peripheral blood. The sequence came from a woman between 65 and 79 years old with COVID-19, enrolled during active disease. In DNA form, the CDR3 reads TGTGCCAGCAGCCAAGGGATAAGACAGGGTATCGACGAGCAGTACTTC. Protein product: CASSQGIRQGIDEQYF.